This TCR beta chain was observed in a study of Ad26.COV2.S vaccination and SARS-CoV-2 variants. Generated by immunoSEQ multiplex PCR, the TCRdb table keeps only in-frame clones and is missing some. The sample records about 680,000 clones, more than 70% being singletons. This sample's treatment: roughly 19 received Ad26.COV2.S at low or high dose, single or two shots; roughly five received placebo; per-sample allocation not given. Sampling occurred on day 63 after the first vaccine or placebo injection. This sequence originates from a person aged 18-65 years who received the Ad26.COV2.S COVID-19 vaccine or a placebo. This material consisted of peripheral blood, taken in a trial of Ad26.COV2.S vaccine versus placebo.

CDR3 DNA sequence: TGTGCCAGTAGCCACACACAGGGGGCATCCTACAATGAGCAGTTCTTC. Amino acid sequence: CASSHTQGASYNEQFF. J is TRBJ2-1 and V is TRBV19; the match to TRBD1 covers 9 bases. The CDR3 consists of 16 residues. Germline assignment: CDR1 LNHDA and CDR2 SQIVND (reference sequence). V shed 6 bases and J 1 base; nucleotides not matched to a gene: 7.